The clone carrying this T cell receptor (beta chain) was found many times. Antigen specificity is unknown. V lost 2 bases to trimming and J lost 6 bases; unmatched junction nucleotides: 7. This CDR3 is 15 amino acids long. Using a J-beta primer mix together with a sample-barcoded 5' primer, a second PCR was run for about 6 to 11 cycles. TCRdb recomputed calls from the 5' RACE reads with MiXCR, one row per CDR3 protein. In the table there are 1.5 million to 2 million distinct CDR3 sequences, roughly 28% of which are singletons. This specimen belongs to a study of blood T cells in healthy people across ages. The study's findings and limits: Long-lived and aged donors differed, with more naive CD4+ cells and higher diversity in the long-lived.

The sample taken for sequencing was blood. This sequence originates from a woman aged 30 to 39 in good health. This chain links TRBV12-3 or TRBV12-4 with TRBJ1-2; 9 bases fit TRBD1. CDR3 in DNA: TGTGCCAGCAGTTTAACCGGGACAGGGATGGATGGCTACACCTTC. Its translation: CASSLTGTGMDGYTF.